These 18 T cell receptor beta chains were sequenced from one sample in a study of OX40 agonist ivuxolimab in advanced cancers. The method was immunoSEQ multiplex PCR; TCRdb's version includes in-frame clones alone and lacks a portion of them. The table includes about 58,000 clones, about 90% detected once. Sequenced material: CD4+ or CD8+ T cells sorted from blood, taken in a trial of the OX40 agonist ivuxolimab. The receptors were gathered from an adult with an advanced solid tumor such as melanoma, head and neck, liver or kidney cancer.

This chain joins TRBV27 and TRBJ1-2, with 12 nucleotides matching TRBD1. The CDR3 consists of 15 residues. With V trimmed by 6 bases and J by 7 bases, 9 bases remained unmatched. Looked up from germline, CDR1 is MNHEY and CDR2 is SMNVEV (reference sequence). Here the CDR3 DNA reads TGTGCCAGCAGCATAGGGGGACAGGGGGCCTTTGGCTACACCTTC. It codes for CASSIGGQGAFGYTF.

The rearrangement joins TRBV19 to TRBJ2-5; D remains ambiguous. With 1 base removed from V and 4 bases from J, the gap between germline ends came to 7 bases. This CDR3 is 13 amino acids long. Germline loops: CDR1 LNHDA, CDR2 SQIVND (reference sequence). This CDR3 is CASSIVIGETQYF. CDR3 DNA: TGTGCCAGTAGTATAGTAATAGGAGAGACCCAGTACTTC.

This chain uses TRBV5-1 with TRBJ2-2; 8 bases match TRBD1. The CDR3 totals 18 residues. With 1 base clipped from V and 0 bases from J, the junction kept 8 bases outside the gene matches. Germline V gene data show CDR1 as SGHRS and CDR2 as YFSETQ. In DNA, the CDR3 is TGCGCCAGCAGCTTGAAAACGGGACAGGTTTCGAACACCGGGGAGCTGTTTTTT. Translating it yields CASSLKTGQVSNTGELFF. The variable domain in full, with the rest retrieved from reference TRBV5-1 and TRBJ2-2, is KAGVTQTPRYLIKTRGQQVTLSCSPISGHRSVSWYQQTPGQGLQFLFEYFSETQRNKGNFPGRFSGRQFSNSRSEMNVSTLELGDSALYLCASSLKTGQVSNTGELFFGEGSRLTVL.

CDR3 in amino acids: CASSESGTGIDTQYF. Here the CDR3 DNA reads TGTGCCAGCAGTGAATCGGGGACAGGGATAGATACGCAGTATTTT. The chain combines TRBV2 with TRBJ2-3, with 9 bases identical to TRBD1. The CDR3 has 15 residues. V trimming: 2 bases; J trimming: 5 bases; junction bases outside the gene matches: 5. CDR1 SNHLY and CDR2 FYNNEI come from the germline V gene.

The chain employs TRBV6-1 and TRBJ2-1, with a possible D match to TRBD2 (5 bases). The CDR3 has 17 amino acids. V was clipped by 0 bases and J by 8 bases, with 20 bases between them. The V gene's germline CDR1 is MNHNS and CDR2 SASEGT. The CDR3 coding sequence is TGTGCCAGCAGTGAAGCGCCCGGCAGAGGGTCGGGCGATGAGCAGTTCTTC. It is translated as CASSEAPGRGSGDEQFF.

The rearrangement joins TRBV7-2 to TRBJ2-2; D might be TRBD1 or TRBD2, each matching 5 bases. The CDR3 loop spans 13 amino acids. Germline-derived CDR1 and CDR2 are SGHTA and FQGNSA. Trimming took off 5 bases at V and 7 bases at J, with 11 bases between the two ends. CDR3 sequence: CASSPGGVGELFF. CDR3 DNA sequence: TGTGCCAGCAGCCCTGGGGGTGTCGGGGAGCTGTTTTTT.

The rearrangement joins TRBV28 to TRBJ2-3; no reliable D call. The CDR3 totals 11 residues. V was cut by 8 bases and J by 4 bases, with 7 bases left in between. CDR1 is MDHEN and CDR2 is SYDVKM in the germline V gene. CDR3 bases: TGTGCCAGCGCCGAGGCAGATACGCAGTATTTT. This sequence encodes CASAEADTQYF.

This clone was found once. The chain is built from TRBV1 and TRBJ2-7; TRBD2 reflects the table's D call only, with no check against the DNA. TRBV1 is recorded as a pseudogene. CDR3 length: 16 residues. This CDR3 is CTSSHTGGREIYEQYF. The CDR3 coding sequence is TGCACCAGCAGCCACACCGGGGGGCGGGAGATCTACGAGCAGTACTTC.

V usage is TRBV11-1 and J usage is TRBJ2-7; D is perhaps TRBD2 (6 bases). Germline CDR1 reads SGHAT; CDR2 reads FQDESV (reference sequence). Deletions cut 3 bases from V and 3 bases from J, with 12 bases between. The CDR3 is made up of 14 amino acids. CDR3 sequence: CASSFRDWGYEQYF. The CDR3 nucleotides read TGTGCCAGCAGCTTTAGGGACTGGGGCTACGAGCAGTACTTC. Full variable domain (remainder filled in from reference TRBV11-1 and TRBJ2-7): EAEVAQSPRYKITEKSQAVAFWCDPISGHATLYWYRQILGQGPELLVQFQDESVVDDSQLPKDRFSAERLKGVDSTLKIQPAELGDSAMYLCASSFRDWGYEQYFGPGTRLTVT.

This chain joins TRBV27 and TRBJ2-7; D call uncertain. This CDR3 comprises 13 residues. CDR1 MNHEY and CDR2 SMNVEV come from the germline V gene (reference sequence). V lost 0 bases, J lost 3 bases, and 6 bases lay in between. Written as DNA, the CDR3 is TGTGCCAGCAGTTTATCGGTCCGCTACGAGCAGTACTTC. Its translation is CASSLSVRYEQYF.

The genes are TRBV28 and TRBJ2-1; 13 bases match TRBD2. Germline CDR1 reads MDHEN; CDR2 reads SYDVKM. Trimming cost V 6 bases and J 0 bases; bases outside gene matches: 11. The CDR3 runs 19 residues. The CDR3 sequence is CASRGPGLAGSSSYNEQFF. The CDR3 DNA follows: TGTGCCAGCAGGGGGCCGGGACTAGCGGGGTCGAGCTCCTACAATGAGCAGTTCTTC. The full variable domain, with the rest looked up from reference TRBV28 and TRBJ2-1, is DVKVTQSSRYLVKRTGEKVFLECVQDMDHENMFWYRQDPGLGLRLIYFSYDVKMKEKGDIPEGYSVSREKKERFSLILESASTNQTSMYLCASRGPGLAGSSSYNEQFFGPGTRLTVL.

This chain links TRBV4-1 with TRBJ2-2; a weak D match, TRBD1 (5 bases). Trimming took off 8 bases at V and 3 bases at J, with 16 bases between the two ends. The CDR3 sequence is 15 residues long. CDR1 and CDR2 from the germline V gene are MGHRA and YSYEKL. CDR3 amino acids: CASRSDLGDTGELFF. The CDR3 nucleotides are TGCGCCAGCCGCTCCGATTTAGGGGACACCGGGGAGCTGTTTTTT.

V is TRBV19 and J is TRBJ2-3, with D possibly being TRBD2 (5 bases). Germline CDR1 and CDR2: LNHDA and SQIVND (reference sequence). Trimming pared 5 bases from V and 5 bases from J, leaving 20 bases between. The CDR3 loop spans 16 amino acids. In DNA form, the CDR3 reads TGTGCCAGTAGTGAATCTGGACGGGATTTGGTAGATACGCAGTATTTT. Translating gives CASSESGRDLVDTQYF.

This CDR3 is CASSTGGPSTDTQYF. Written as DNA, the CDR3 is TGTGCCAGTTCGACAGGGGGTCCTAGCACAGATACGCAGTATTTT. The V gene is TRBV19, the J gene TRBJ2-3; 9 nucleotides align to TRBD1. CDR1 is LNHDA, CDR2 SQIVND, per germline (reference sequence). This CDR3 has 15 residues. J was trimmed by 0 bases and V by 8 bases; bases with no gene match: 6.

The chain is built from TRBV27 and TRBJ2-7; perhaps TRBD1 as D (5 bases). V shed 5 bases and J shed 3 bases, with 11 bases lying between them. In germline, CDR1 is MNHEY, CDR2 SMNVEV (reference sequence). This CDR3 comprises 13 residues. DNA of the CDR3: TGTGCCAGCAGTCTGACAGCGATCTACGAGCAGTACTTC. This sequence encodes CASSLTAIYEQYF.

CDR3 amino acids: CASRPGQELSSYEQYF. Written as DNA, the CDR3 is TGTGCAAGTCGCCCGGGTCAAGAGCTGAGCTCCTACGAGCAGTACTTC. The genes are TRBV12-2 and TRBJ2-7; the table gives TRBD2 as D, unverified against the DNA. TRBV12-2 is classified as a pseudogene. The CDR3 is 16 residues long.

The chain joins TRBV29-1 to TRBJ2-1, with TRBD2 matching over 8 bases. The CDR3 contains 12 residues. CDR1 and CDR2 (germline): SQVTM, ANQGSEA. Unmatched junction bases numbered 2, after V lost 4 bases and J lost 6 bases. CDR3 sequence: CSVGLARNEQFF. DNA of the CDR3: TGCAGCGTTGGACTAGCGCGCAATGAGCAGTTCTTC.

V is TRBV27 and J is TRBJ2-7; D gene unclear. Germline-derived CDR1 and CDR2 are MNHEY and SMNVEV (reference sequence). The CDR3 contains 13 residues. V was pared by 1 base and J by 1 base, with 5 bases between. CDR3 in DNA: TGTGCCAGCAGTTTATTCCCATCCTACGAGCAGTACTTC. Its translation: CASSLFPSYEQYF.